Sequencing of this T cell receptor beta chain was carried out in a study of shared clonotypes between healthy human individuals. The length of the CDR3 is 13 residues. Germline assignment: CDR1 SGHDN and CDR2 FVKESK. Trimming shortened V by 5 bases and J by 0 bases, and 5 bases separated the two germline ends. Study-level results: Rarefaction curves obtained for sorted subsets showed sequencing incomplete despite large depth.

Sequencing was performed with immunoSEQ multiplex PCR; in TCRdb, only in-frame clones are kept and a portion is missing. The sample records 800,000 to 1,200,000 clones, 75% to 80% being singletons. Concerning this clone itself: Its antigen is unknown.

This chain links TRBV14 with TRBJ2-1; D gene unclear. Sequencing used memory CD4+ T cells from PBMCs. Subset defined: CD45RA-negative fraction. The source of this sequence is a man aged 18 to 30 in good health. Some clones in this sample may be carry-over from other donors' samples. The CDR3 loop is CASSLSSYNEQFF. CDR3 coding DNA: TGTGCCAGCAGCTTGAGCTCCTACAATGAGCAGTTCTTC.